These 11 T cell receptor beta chains came from one sample sequenced in a study of molecular identifiers for immune sequencing clone quantification. Using its own MiXCR run on the PCR reads, TCRdb lists one record per CDR3 protein. The table lists about 100,000 distinct CDR3 sequences, about 21% of them singletons. Specimen: naive CD8+ T cells from blood, with Jurkat cell RNA spiked in. Stated subset: FACS-sorted CD8+CD4-CCR7+CD45RA+ naive T cells. The source is a human donor in good health. Some libraries in this study had Jurkat cell RNA spiked in.

This clonotype was counted at least ten times. The DNA of the CDR3 is TGTGCCAGCAGGCCTGGTACCTCCAGCTCTGGGGCCAACGTCCTGACTTTC. Translated, it gives CASRPGTSSSGANVLTF. The chain recombines TRBV12-3 or TRBV12-4 with TRBJ2-6; no clear D. CDR3 length: 17 amino acids. Between the trimmed V and J ends, which lost 6 bases and 0 bases, there was a span of 15 bases.

This clonotype was observed a handful of times. The rearrangement links TRBV4-3 to TRBJ2-1, with 13 bases identical to TRBD2. The CDR3 has 16 amino acids. Trimming cost V 0 bases and J 6 bases; bases outside gene matches: 2. The germline CDR1 and CDR2 sequences are LGHNA and YSLEER. CDR3 sequence: CASSQDRLAGGNEQFF. DNA for the CDR3: TGCGCCAGCAGCCAAGATAGACTAGCGGGAGGCAATGAGCAGTTCTTC.

This clonotype was picked up many times. The chain uses TRBV5-1 and TRBJ2-7; no clear D gene. The germline V gene has CDR1 SGHRS and CDR2 YFSETQ. Trimming cost V 4 bases and J 5 bases, with 13 bases left between them. The CDR3 has 13 residues. The CDR3 reads CASSPTLINEQYF. Here the CDR3 DNA reads TGCGCCAGCAGCCCAACCTTAATTAACGAGCAGTACTTC.

The chain employs TRBV7-9 and TRBJ1-1; a possible D gene is TRBD1 (6 bases). Germline lookup yields CDR1 SEHNR and CDR2 FQNEAQ (reference sequence). V lost 0 bases and J 7 bases, leaving 15 bases between the germline ends. The length of the CDR3 is 15 residues. CDR3: CASSLAGGAGLEAFF. For the CDR3, the DNA is TGTGCCAGCAGCTTAGCGGGGGGGGCAGGGCTTGAAGCTTTCTTT.

Ten or more counts support this clonotype. This chain links TRBV6-6 with TRBJ2-7; D is perhaps TRBD1 (6 bases). From germline, CDR1 is MNHNY and CDR2 SVGAGI (reference sequence). The CDR3 sequence is 18 residues long. Trimming stripped 1 base from V and 7 bases from J, with 26 bases between. In nucleotides, the CDR3 is TGTGCCAGCAGTTACTTATGGGAATTGGGACACGATTCGAGGGAGCAGTACTTC. It codes for CASSYLWELGHDSREQYF.

A note on this clonotype: This sequence may be a read error, since a much larger clone differs from it by one base. The genes are TRBV6-5 and TRBJ2-3; 9 positions agree with TRBD2. Germline V gene sequence: CDR1 MNHEY, CDR2 SVGAGI. The V gene end was trimmed by 5 bases and the J gene end by 0 bases; junction bases not matched to a gene: 15. This CDR3 is 19 amino acids long. CDR3 residues: CASSPLGVAGGPSTDTQYF. Written as DNA, the CDR3 is TGTGCCAGCAGTCCCCTGGGGGTGGCGGGAGGGCCTAGCACAGATACGCAGTATTTT.

This clonotype has at least ten counts. V gene TRBV11-2 combines with J gene TRBJ2-7, with 12 nucleotides matching TRBD2. From germline, CDR1 is SGHAT and CDR2 FQNNGV. V shed 4 bases and J 4 bases; nucleotides not matched to a gene: 11. The CDR3 loop spans 17 amino acids. CDR3 amino acids: CASSSRLAGALVYEQYF. CDR3 coding DNA: TGTGCCAGCAGCTCCCGACTAGCGGGGGCCTTAGTGTACGAGCAGTACTTC.

The CDR3 sequence: CASSQDTGGSNQPQHF. The CDR3 bases are TGCGCCAGCAGCCAAGACACAGGGGGGAGCAATCAGCCCCAGCATTTT. V is TRBV4-3 and J is TRBJ1-5; 8 nucleotides align to TRBD1. Germline-derived CDR1 and CDR2 are LGHNA and YSLEER. The CDR3 is made up of 16 amino acids. After removal of 0 bases from V and 1 base from J, the junction contained 2 bases not matched to a gene.

This clonotype has just a few counts. CDR3 in amino acids: CASTLGGGQPQHF. CDR3 nucleotide sequence: TGTGCCAGTACGTTGGGGGGCGGCCAGCCCCAGCATTTT. This chain connects TRBV19 to TRBJ1-5; maybe TRBD1 (6 bases). V dropped 7 bases and J dropped 7 bases, with 14 bases sitting between them. Looked up from germline, CDR1 is LNHDA and CDR2 is SQIVND (reference sequence). This CDR3 comprises 13 residues.

This clonotype was counted a few times. This chain joins TRBV7-9 and TRBJ2-3; 10 nucleotides align to TRBD2. CDR1 SEHNR and CDR2 FQNEAQ come from the germline V gene (reference sequence). The CDR3 covers 16 residues. Trimming took 4 bases from V and 2 from J; bases not matched to a gene: 6. CDR3 amino acids: CASSSRTSGDTDTQYF. The CDR3 DNA follows: TGTGCCAGCAGCTCTCGGACTAGCGGAGACACAGATACGCAGTATTTT.

This clonotype was picked up many times. The chain joins TRBV7-8 to TRBJ1-1, with 7 bases identical to TRBD1. The germline gives CDR1 SGHVS, CDR2 FQNEAQ. The V segment lost 4 bases and the J segment 0 bases; nucleotides outside the gene matches: 8. This CDR3 contains 16 residues. CDR3 nucleotides: TGTGCCAGCAGCTCGGCCCCGGACAGGATGAACACTGAAGCTTTCTTT. This encodes CASSSAPDRMNTEAFF.